A single sample gave rise to the 16 T cell receptor beta chains below, sequenced in a study of human T cells and chemical hapten exposure. TCRdb fed the RACE reads into MiXCR, producing one record per CDR3 protein. The sample has 190,000 or so distinct CDR3 sequences; roughly 30% are singletons. Time point denoted: pre-sensitization, week 0. Treatment noted: therapeutic diphenylcyclopropenone sensitization with weekly scalp DPC. The sequencing here drew on whole blood, taken in connection with sensitization to the hapten diphenylcyclopropenone (DPC). These receptors were collected from a woman in her twenties or thirties with alopecia areata. Some clones in this sample may be carry-over from other donors' samples.

This clonotype came up a few times. The chain uses TRBV4-2 and TRBJ1-1; 7 positions agree with TRBD1. This CDR3 has 14 residues. CDR1 and CDR2 (germline): LGHNA, YNFKEQ. Trimming at V came to 8 bases and at J to 4 bases, leaving 10 bases not matched to a gene. In nucleotides, the CDR3 is TGTGCCAGCGGGAGGACAGGAGGACCCACTGAAGCTTTCTTT. It yields the protein CASGRTGGPTEAFF.

The chain links TRBV7-2 to TRBJ2-3, with 8 bases identical to TRBD2. This CDR3 has 16 amino acids. V lost 1 base to trimming and J lost 4 bases; unmatched junction nucleotides: 7. In germline, CDR1 is SGHTA, CDR2 FQGNSA. The DNA of the CDR3 is TGTGCCAGCAGCTTAGGGGTAGCGGGGAGGGCAGATACGCAGTATTTT. It is translated as CASSLGVAGRADTQYF.

This clonotype turned up a few times. The genes are TRBV28 and TRBJ1-5, with D perhaps matching TRBD1 (5 bases). V lost 5 bases, J lost 3 bases, and 17 bases lay in between. This CDR3 is built from 16 residues. The germline gives CDR1 MDHEN, CDR2 SYDVKM. CDR3 nucleotide sequence: TGTGCCAGCAGTGGTGGGGCAGGCGCTATCAATCAGCCCCAGCATTTT. Protein sequence: CASSGGAGAINQPQHF.

The genes are TRBV6-1 and TRBJ1-1, with TRBD1 identical over 11 bases. The CDR3 is 13 residues long. Germline assignment: CDR1 MNHNS and CDR2 SASEGT. V was pared by 6 bases and J by 11 bases, with 8 bases of the junction left unmatched. The CDR3 coding sequence is TGTGCCAGCAGGGGGGACAGGGGGATGGGGGCTTTCTTT. Translated: CASRGDRGMGAFF.

The V gene is TRBV7-9, the J gene TRBJ2-5; tentative D call: TRBD2 (6 bases). Trimming cost V 5 bases and J 2 bases, with 15 bases left between them. CDR3 length equals 15 residues. CDR1 SEHNR and CDR2 FQNEAQ come from the germline V gene (reference sequence). The CDR3 is CASSANRGIQETQYF. CDR3 in DNA: TGTGCCAGCAGCGCGAACCGGGGGATTCAAGAGACCCAGTACTTC.

This clonotype turned up a few times. V usage is TRBV6-1 and J usage is TRBJ1-1; 7 nucleotides agree with TRBD1. CDR3 length: 13 amino acids. Germline CDR1 is MNHNS and CDR2 is SASEGT. With 7 bases clipped from V and 8 bases from J, the junction kept 10 bases outside the gene matches. The CDR3 here is CASMETGWEEAFF. The CDR3 bases are TGTGCCAGCATGGAGACAGGGTGGGAGGAAGCTTTCTTT.

This clonotype has just a few counts. The chain recombines TRBV29-1 with TRBJ2-3; 8 nucleotides line up with TRBD1. The CDR3 is 14 residues long. The junction had 10 bases not matched to a gene; V was cut back by 8 bases and J by 3 bases. Germline CDR1 is SQVTM and CDR2 is ANQGSEA. The CDR3 region has the DNA TGCAGCTCATCCGGGACAGGAGGTACAGATACGCAGTATTTT. It specifies CSSSGTGGTDTQYF.

This rearrangement joins TRBV12-3 or TRBV12-4 to TRBJ2-6; no firm D call. V lost 7 bases and J 6 bases, leaving 7 bases between the germline ends. The CDR3 has 12 amino acids. Here the CDR3 DNA reads TGTGCCAGCACATTTGCGGCCAACGTCCTGACTTTC. Amino acid sequence: CASTFAANVLTF.

This clonotype was seen only a few times. This sequence joins TRBV6-2 or TRBV6-3 and TRBJ2-3, with D unresolved. The CDR3 covers 14 residues. CDR1 is MNHEY and CDR2 is SVGEGT in the germline V gene. Between the trimmed V and J ends, which lost 0 bases and 4 bases, there was a span of 8 bases. The CDR3 spells CASSYSGTPDTQYF. The DNA of the CDR3 is TGTGCCAGCAGTTACTCGGGAACGCCAGATACGCAGTATTTT.

This clonotype has a single count. A much larger clonotype is one base distant, so this may be a read error. The chain joins TRBV29-1 to TRBJ1-4; 10 bases are a match to TRBD1. Looked up from germline, CDR1 is SQVTM and CDR2 is ANQGSEA. This CDR3 contains 12 residues. Losses at the gene ends were 6 bases for V and 8 bases for J; bases not matched to a gene: 3. The CDR3: CSVRDRGEKLFF. In nucleotides, the CDR3 is TGCAGCGTCCGGGACAGGGGAGAAAAACTGTTTTTT.

This clonotype was recorded a few times. This rearrangement joins TRBV7-2 to TRBJ2-7; the match to TRBD2 covers 8 bases. The germline CDR1 and CDR2 sequences are SGHTA and FQGNSA. The V and J ends lost 4 bases and 2 bases, in that order; junction bases with no gene match: 7. The CDR3 extends over 15 amino acids. The CDR3 spells CASSSAASGPYEQYF. The DNA for the CDR3 is TGTGCCAGCAGCTCGGCGGCTAGCGGGCCCTACGAGCAGTACTTC.

In this sample, this clonotype turned up many times. This rearrangement joins TRBV28 to TRBJ2-5, with D possibly called TRBD1 or TRBD2 (7 bases each). The CDR3 runs to 16 residues. V lost 8 bases, J lost 1 base, and 20 bases lay in between. The germline V gene has CDR1 MDHEN and CDR2 SYDVKM. The CDR3 nucleotides are TGTGCCAGCTCCCTAAGGGGGAGGGGGCCCCAAGAGACCCAGTACTTC. This codes for CASSLRGRGPQETQYF.

This clonotype was seen more than once but under ten times. The rearrangement uses TRBV27 and TRBJ1-1; tentative D call: TRBD1 (6 bases). Trimming stripped 3 bases from V and 8 bases from J, with 13 bases between. Germline assignment: CDR1 MNHEY and CDR2 SMNVEV (reference sequence). The CDR3 runs 13 residues. The CDR3 loop is CASSFLSQGEAFF. DNA for the CDR3: TGTGCCAGCAGTTTTCTCTCCCAGGGGGAAGCTTTCTTT.

This sequence joins TRBV7-2 and TRBJ2-5; 16 bases line up with TRBD2. The germline gives CDR1 SGHTA, CDR2 FQGNSA. J gave up 5 bases and V 0 bases, and 12 bases lay outside the gene matches. CDR3 length equals 20 residues. The DNA of the CDR3 is TGTGCCAGCAGCTTAGCGGGTTCTGGGACTAGCGGGGGGGCCTTCGAGACCCAGTACTTC. It encodes CASSLAGSGTSGGAFETQYF. The variable domain in full, with the rest retrieved from reference TRBV7-2 and TRBJ2-5, is GAGVSQSPSNKVTEKGKDVELRCDPISGHTALYWYRQSLGQGLEFLIYFQGNSAPDKSGLPSDRFSAERTGGSVSTLTIQRTQQEDSAVYLCASSLAGSGTSGGAFETQYFGPGTRLLVL.

The chain joins TRBV29-1 to TRBJ2-1; 10 bases match TRBD2. The length of the CDR3 is 12 residues. CDR1 SQVTM and CDR2 ANQGSEA come from the germline V gene. CDR3 DNA: TGCAGTGGGGCTAGCGGGAGCAATGAGCAGTTCTTC. It encodes CSGASGSNEQFF.

V and J are TRBV7-2 and TRBJ2-5; D gene unclear. V dropped 3 bases and J dropped 1 base, with 3 bases sitting between them. This CDR3 spans 12 amino acids. Germline V gene data show CDR1 as SGHTA and CDR2 as FQGNSA. The CDR3 spells CASSFLQETQYF. As DNA, the CDR3 is TGTGCCAGCAGCTTTCTCCAAGAGACCCAGTACTTC.